The source of this T cell receptor (beta chain) is a study of monozygotic twins with inflammatory bowel disease. TCRdb reanalyzed the 5' RACE reads, giving one entry per CDR3 protein sequence and no DNA. The sample holds 140,000 to 150,000 distinct CDR3 sequences. Germline V gene lookup returns CDR1 LGHNA and CDR2 YNFKEQ. The CDR3 loop spans 15 amino acids. Sequencing input: blood. This chain joins TRBV4-2 and TRBJ2-5; TCRdb's D call, TRBD1, is unchecked because there is no DNA. The clonotype originates from a human donor with ulcerative colitis or Crohn's disease, or a healthy co-twin of an affected twin (not recorded which). The CDR3 sequence is CASSQVTGSPETQYF.